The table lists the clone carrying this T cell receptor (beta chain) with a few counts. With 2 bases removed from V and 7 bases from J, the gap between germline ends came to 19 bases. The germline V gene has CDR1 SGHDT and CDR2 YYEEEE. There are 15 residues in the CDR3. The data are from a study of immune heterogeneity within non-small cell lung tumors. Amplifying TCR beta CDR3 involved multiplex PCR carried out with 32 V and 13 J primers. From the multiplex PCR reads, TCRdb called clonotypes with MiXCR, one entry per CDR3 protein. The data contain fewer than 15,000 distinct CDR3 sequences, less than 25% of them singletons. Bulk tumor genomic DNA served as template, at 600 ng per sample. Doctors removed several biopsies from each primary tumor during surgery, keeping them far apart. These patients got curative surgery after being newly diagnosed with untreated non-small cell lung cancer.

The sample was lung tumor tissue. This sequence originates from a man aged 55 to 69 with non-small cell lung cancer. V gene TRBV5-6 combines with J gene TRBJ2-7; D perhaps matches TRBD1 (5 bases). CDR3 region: CASSFSGLIVGEQYF. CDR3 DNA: TGTGCCAGCAGCTTCTCAGGGCTAATTGTGGGAGAGCAGTACTTC.